This T cell receptor beta chain was profiled in a study of beta chain features in type 1 diabetes. Regarding the study as a whole: Insertions at VDJ junctions were less frequent in type 1 diabetes patients. These patients also deleted more nucleotides at the same junctions. A greater similarity of naive, central memory and Treg TCRB repertoires was seen among patients than among healthy donors.

The entirety of the isolated RNA underwent reverse transcription, so expressed TCRB transcripts were sequenced. Only in-frame clones appear in the TCRdb table, and some are missing; sequencing was by immunoSEQ multiplex PCR. The sample includes 300,000 to 400,000 clones, approximately 12% of them seen just once. A sort by CD45RO/CCR7/CD25/CD127/CD95/CD27 yielded CD4+ naive, central memory, regulatory and stem cell-like memory cells. J was trimmed by 7 bases and V by 5 bases; bases with no gene match: 8. CDR1 SEHNR and CDR2 FQNEAQ come from the germline V gene (reference sequence). The length of the CDR3 is 14 residues. This clone came up a few times. Its antigen remains unidentified.

The sequenced material came from naive CD4+ T cells from blood. The rearrangement joins TRBV7-9 to TRBJ1-5; 7 bases are shared with TRBD1. The clonotype comes from a man between 18 and 29 years old in good health. The CDR3, as DNA: TGTGCCAGCAGCCCGGACAGGAATAGCCAGCCCCAGCATTTT. Residues: CASSPDRNSQPQHF.